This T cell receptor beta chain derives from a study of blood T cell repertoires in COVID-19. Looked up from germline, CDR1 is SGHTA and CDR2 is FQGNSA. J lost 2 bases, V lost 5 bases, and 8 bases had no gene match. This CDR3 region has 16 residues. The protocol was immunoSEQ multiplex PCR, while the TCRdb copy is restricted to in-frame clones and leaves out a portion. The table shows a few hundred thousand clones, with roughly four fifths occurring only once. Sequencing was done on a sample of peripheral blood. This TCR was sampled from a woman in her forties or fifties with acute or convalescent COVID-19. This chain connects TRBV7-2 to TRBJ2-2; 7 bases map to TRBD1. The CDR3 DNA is TGTGCCAGCAGCCCAACTAGGGGGCTAAACACCGGGGAGCTGTTTTTT. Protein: CASSPTRGLNTGELFF.